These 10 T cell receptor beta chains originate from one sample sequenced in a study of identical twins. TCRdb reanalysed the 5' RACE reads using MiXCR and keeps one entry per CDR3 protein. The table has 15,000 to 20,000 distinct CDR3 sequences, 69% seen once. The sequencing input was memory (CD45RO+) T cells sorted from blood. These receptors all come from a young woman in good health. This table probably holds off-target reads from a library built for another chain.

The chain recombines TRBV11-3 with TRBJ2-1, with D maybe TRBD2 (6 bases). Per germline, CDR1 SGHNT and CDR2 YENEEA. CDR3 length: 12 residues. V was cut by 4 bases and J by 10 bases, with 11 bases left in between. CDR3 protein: CASSYLEGEQFF. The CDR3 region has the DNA TGTGCCAGCAGCTACCTGGAGGGGGAGCAGTTCTTC.

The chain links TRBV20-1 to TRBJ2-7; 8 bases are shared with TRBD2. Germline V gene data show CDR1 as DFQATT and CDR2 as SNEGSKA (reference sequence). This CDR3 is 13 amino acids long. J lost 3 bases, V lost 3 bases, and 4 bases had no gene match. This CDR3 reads CSARSGGLYEQYF. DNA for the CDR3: TGCAGTGCTAGGAGCGGGGGCCTCTACGAGCAGTACTTC.

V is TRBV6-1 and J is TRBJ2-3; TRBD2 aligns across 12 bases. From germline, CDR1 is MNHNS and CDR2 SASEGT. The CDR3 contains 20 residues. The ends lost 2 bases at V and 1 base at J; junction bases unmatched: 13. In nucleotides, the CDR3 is TGTGCCAGCAGTGAAACGCGTAGACTAGCGGGAGTAAAGGGCACAGATACGCAGTATTTT. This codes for CASSETRRLAGVKGTDTQYF.

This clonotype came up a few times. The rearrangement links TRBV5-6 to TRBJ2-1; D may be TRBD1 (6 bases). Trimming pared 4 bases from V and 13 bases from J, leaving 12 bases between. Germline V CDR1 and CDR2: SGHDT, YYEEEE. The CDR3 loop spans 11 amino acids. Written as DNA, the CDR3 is TGTGCCAGCAGCCTGCACAGGGACCAGTTCTTC. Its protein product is CASSLHRDQFF.

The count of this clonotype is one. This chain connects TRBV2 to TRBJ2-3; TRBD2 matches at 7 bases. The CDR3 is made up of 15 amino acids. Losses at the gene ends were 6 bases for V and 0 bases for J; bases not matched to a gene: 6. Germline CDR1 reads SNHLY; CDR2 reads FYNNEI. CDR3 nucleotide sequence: TGTGCCAGCAGAGTTACTAGCGTGAGCACAGATACGCAGTATTTT. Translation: CASRVTSVSTDTQYF.

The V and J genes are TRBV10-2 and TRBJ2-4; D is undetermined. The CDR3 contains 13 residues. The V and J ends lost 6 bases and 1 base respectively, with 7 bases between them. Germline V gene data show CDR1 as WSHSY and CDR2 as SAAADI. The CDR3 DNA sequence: TGCGCCAGCAGCCAGACGGCCAAAAACATTCAGTACTTC. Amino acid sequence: CASSQTAKNIQYF.

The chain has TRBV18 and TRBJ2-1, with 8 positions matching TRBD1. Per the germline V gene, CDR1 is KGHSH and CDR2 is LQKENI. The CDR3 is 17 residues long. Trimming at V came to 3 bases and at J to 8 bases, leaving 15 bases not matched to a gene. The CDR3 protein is CASSPFRGGTGLDEQFF. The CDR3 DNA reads TGTGCCAGCTCACCTTTCAGAGGCGGGACAGGTTTGGATGAGCAGTTCTTC.

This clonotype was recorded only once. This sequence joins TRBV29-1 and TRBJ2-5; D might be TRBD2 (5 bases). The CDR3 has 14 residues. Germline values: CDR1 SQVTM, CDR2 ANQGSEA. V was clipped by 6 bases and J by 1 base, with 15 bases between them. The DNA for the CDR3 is TGCAGCGTAGAACGGGGTGGGATCCAAGAGACCCAGTACTTC. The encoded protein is CSVERGGIQETQYF. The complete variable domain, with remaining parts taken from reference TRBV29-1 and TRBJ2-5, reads SAVISQKPSRDICQRGTSLTIQCQVDSQVTMMFWYRQQPGQSLTLIATANQGSEATYESGFVIDKFPISRPNLTFSTLTVSNMSPEDSSIYLCSVERGGIQETQYFGPGTRLLVL.

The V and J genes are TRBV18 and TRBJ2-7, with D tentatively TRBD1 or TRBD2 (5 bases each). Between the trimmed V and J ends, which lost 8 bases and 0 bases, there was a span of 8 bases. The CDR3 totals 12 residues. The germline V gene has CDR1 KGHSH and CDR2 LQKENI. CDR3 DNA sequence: TGTGCCAGCGGGACGGTCTCCTACGAGCAGTACTTC. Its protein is CASGTVSYEQYF.

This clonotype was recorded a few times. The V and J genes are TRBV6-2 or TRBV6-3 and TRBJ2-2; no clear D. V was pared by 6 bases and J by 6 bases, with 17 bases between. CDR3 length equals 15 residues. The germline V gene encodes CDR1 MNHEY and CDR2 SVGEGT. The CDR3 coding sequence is TGTGCCAGCAGCCTGAGTCGTGCCTCGGCCGGGGAGCTGTTTTTT. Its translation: CASSLSRASAGELFF.